The T cell receptor beta chain under discussion was sequenced for a study of vaccination and CD4 T cells after COVID-19. The sample holds a few counts of this clonotype. Its antigen is unknown. Cultured CD4+ T cell DNA underwent sequencing with the Oncomine TCR Beta short-read assay. TCRdb analysed the PCR reads with MiXCR anew, one entry per CDR3 protein. The table lists around 17,000 distinct CDR3 sequences, about a third of them singletons. Treatment in this sample: approximately 11-day PBMC culture with coronavirus spike peptide pools or control peptides (ViraFEST assay). Healthy people who got the vaccine had never had SARS-CoV-2 infection, since nucleocapsid antibodies came back negative before and after vaccination. The CDR3 has 12 residues. The germline gives CDR1 MGHDK, CDR2 SYGVNS. Deletions cut 4 bases from V and 1 base from J, with 4 bases between.

The receptor's source is a human donor who received a COVID-19 vaccine. Sequenced material: CD4+ T cells from blood, cultured in vitro, taken before SARS-CoV-2 vaccination. The V gene is TRBV25-1, the J gene TRBJ1-1; no definite D call. The CDR3 DNA follows: TGTGCCAGCAGTGCAGGGAACACTGAAGCTTTCTTT. Protein product: CASSAGNTEAFF. Together with reference TRBV25-1 and TRBJ1-1, the CDR3 gives the full variable domain: EADIYQTPRYLVIGTGKKITLECSQTMGHDKMYWYQQDPGMELHLIHYSYGVNSTEKGDLSSESTVSRIRTEHFPLTLESARPSHTSQYLCASSAGNTEAFFGQGTRLTVV.